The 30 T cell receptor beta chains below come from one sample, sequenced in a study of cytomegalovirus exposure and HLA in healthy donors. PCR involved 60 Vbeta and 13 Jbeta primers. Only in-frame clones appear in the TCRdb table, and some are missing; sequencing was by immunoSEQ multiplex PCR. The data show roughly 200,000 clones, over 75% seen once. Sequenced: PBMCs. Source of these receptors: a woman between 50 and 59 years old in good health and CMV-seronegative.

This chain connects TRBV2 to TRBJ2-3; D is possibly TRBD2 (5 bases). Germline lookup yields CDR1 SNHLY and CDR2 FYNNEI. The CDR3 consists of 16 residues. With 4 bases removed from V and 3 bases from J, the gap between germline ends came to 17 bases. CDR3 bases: TGTGCCAGCAGTGCGGCCGGGGTGGGTGGGACAGATACGCAGTATTTT. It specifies CASSAAGVGGTDTQYF.

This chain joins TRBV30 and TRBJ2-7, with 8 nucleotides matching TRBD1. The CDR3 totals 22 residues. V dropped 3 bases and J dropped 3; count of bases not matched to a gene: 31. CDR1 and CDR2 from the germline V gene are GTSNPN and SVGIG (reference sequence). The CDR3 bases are TGTGCCTGGAGCGCCGGACAGGGTCGCGTGGGCACAGATCTTTTAGACCTCTACGAGCAGTACTTC. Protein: CAWSAGQGRVGTDLLDLYEQYF.

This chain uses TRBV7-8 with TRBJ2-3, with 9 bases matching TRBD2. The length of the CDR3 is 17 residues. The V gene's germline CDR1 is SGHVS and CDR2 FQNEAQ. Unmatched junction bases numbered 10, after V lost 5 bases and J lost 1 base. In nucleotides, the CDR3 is TGTGCCAGCAGCCCGAGGGCTAGCGGGGCTCGCACAGATACGCAGTATTTT. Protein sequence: CASSPRASGARTDTQYF.

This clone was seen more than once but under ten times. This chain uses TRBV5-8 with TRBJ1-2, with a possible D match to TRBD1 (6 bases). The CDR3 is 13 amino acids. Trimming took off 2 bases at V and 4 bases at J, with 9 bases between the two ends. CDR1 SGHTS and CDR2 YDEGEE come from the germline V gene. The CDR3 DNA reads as TGTGCCAGCAGCTTCACAGGGTCCTATGGCTACACCTTC. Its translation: CASSFTGSYGYTF.

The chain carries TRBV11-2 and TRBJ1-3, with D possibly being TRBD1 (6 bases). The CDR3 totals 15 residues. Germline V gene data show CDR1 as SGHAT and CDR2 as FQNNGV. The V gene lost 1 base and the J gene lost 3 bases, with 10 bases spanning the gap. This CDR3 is CASSLGHRVGNTIYF. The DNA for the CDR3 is TGTGCCAGCAGCTTAGGTCACAGGGTTGGAAACACCATATATTTT.

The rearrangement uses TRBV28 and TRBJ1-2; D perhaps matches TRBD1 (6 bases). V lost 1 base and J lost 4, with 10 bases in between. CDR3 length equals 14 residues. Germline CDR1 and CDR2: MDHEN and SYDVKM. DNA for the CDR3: TGTGCCAGCAGTTTATACAGGGCCCTCTATGGCTACACCTTC. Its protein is CASSLYRALYGYTF.

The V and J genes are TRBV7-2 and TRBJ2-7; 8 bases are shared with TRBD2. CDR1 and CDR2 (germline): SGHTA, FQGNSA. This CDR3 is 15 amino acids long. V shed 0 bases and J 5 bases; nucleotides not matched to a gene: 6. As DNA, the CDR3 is TGTGCCAGCAGCTTAGCGGGTAGCGGGATCAACGAGCAGTACTTC. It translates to CASSLAGSGINEQYF.

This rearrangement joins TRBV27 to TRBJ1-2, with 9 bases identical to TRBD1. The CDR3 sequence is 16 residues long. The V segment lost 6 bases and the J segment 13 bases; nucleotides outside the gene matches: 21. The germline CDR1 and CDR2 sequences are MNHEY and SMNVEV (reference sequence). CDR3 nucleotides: TGTGCCAGCAGCCATGCGGCGGGGGGACAGGGAAGCGTTTCCACCTTC. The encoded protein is CASSHAAGGQGSVSTF.

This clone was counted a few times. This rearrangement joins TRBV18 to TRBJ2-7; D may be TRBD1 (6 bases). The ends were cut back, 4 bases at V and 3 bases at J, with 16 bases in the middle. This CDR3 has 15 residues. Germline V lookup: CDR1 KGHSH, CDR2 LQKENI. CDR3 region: CASSLHRDLGYEQYF. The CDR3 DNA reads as TGTGCCAGCTCACTCCACAGGGATCTAGGCTACGAGCAGTACTTC.

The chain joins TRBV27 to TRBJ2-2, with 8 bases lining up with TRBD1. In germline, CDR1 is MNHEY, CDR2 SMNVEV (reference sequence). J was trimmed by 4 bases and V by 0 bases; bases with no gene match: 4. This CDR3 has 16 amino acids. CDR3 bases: TGTGCCAGCAGTTTATCAGGCGGACAGGGCACCGGGGAGCTGTTTTTT. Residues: CASSLSGGQGTGELFF.

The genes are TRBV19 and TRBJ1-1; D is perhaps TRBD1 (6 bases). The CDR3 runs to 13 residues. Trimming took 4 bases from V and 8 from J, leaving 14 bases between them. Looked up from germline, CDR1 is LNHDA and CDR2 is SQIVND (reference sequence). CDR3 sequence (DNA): TGTGCCAGTAGTACCCGAACCGGGACAGAAGCTTTCTTT. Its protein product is CASSTRTGTEAFF. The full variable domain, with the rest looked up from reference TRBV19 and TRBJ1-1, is DGGITQSPKYLFRKEGQNVTLSCEQNLNHDAMYWYRQDPGQGLRLIYYSQIVNDFQKGDIAEGYSVSREKKESFPLTVTSAQKNPTAFYLCASSTRTGTEAFFGQGTRLTVV.

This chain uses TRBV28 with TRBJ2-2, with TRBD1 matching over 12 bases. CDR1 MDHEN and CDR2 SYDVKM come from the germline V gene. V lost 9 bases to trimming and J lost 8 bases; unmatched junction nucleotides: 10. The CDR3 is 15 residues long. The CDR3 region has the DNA TGTGCCAGTGGGACAGGGGGCACGATCAGGGGGGAGCTGTTTTTT. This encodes CASGTGGTIRGELFF.

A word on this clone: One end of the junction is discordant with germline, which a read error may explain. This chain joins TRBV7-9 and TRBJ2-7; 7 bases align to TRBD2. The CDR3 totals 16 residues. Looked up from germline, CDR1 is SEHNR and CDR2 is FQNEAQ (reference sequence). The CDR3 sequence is CSSSLTGGSSSYEQYF. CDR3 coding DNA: TGTTCCAGCAGCTTAACGGGCGGGAGTTCCTCCTACGAGCAGTACTTC.

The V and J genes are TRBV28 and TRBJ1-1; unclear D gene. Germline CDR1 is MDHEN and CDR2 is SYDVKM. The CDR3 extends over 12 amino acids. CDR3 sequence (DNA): TGTGTCGGAGGAGGACTCAACACTGAAGCTTTCTTT. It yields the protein CVGGGLNTEAFF.

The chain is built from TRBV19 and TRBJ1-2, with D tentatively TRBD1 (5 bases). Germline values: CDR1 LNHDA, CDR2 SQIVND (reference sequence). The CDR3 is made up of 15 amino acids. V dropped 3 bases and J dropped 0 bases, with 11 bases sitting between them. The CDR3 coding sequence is TGTGCCAGTAGTATCGGACACGGCTCTAACTATGGCTACACCTTC. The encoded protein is CASSIGHGSNYGYTF.

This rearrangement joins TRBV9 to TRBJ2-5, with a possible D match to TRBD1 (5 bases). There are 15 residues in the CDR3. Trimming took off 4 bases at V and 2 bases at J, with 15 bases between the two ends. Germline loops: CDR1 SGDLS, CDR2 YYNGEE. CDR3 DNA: TGTGCCAGCAGCTTAACAGGCTTACCTCAAGAGACCCAGTACTTC. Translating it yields CASSLTGLPQETQYF.

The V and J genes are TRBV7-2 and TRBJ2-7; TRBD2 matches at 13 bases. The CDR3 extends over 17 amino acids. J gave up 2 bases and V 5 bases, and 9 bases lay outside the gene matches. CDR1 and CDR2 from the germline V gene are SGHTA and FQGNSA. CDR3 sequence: CASSPGRLAGGPYEQYF. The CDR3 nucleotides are TGTGCCAGCAGCCCCGGGCGACTAGCGGGAGGCCCCTACGAGCAGTACTTC.

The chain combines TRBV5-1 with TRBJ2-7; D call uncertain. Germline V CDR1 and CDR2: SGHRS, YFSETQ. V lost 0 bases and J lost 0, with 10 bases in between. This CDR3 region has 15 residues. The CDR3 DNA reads TGCGCCAGCAGCTTGGCTGGCGGTTCCTCCTACGAGCAGTACTTC. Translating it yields CASSLAGGSSYEQYF. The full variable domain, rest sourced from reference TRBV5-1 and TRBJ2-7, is KAGVTQTPRYLIKTRGQQVTLSCSPISGHRSVSWYQQTPGQGLQFLFEYFSETQRNKGNFPGRFSGRQFSNSRSEMNVSTLELGDSALYLCASSLAGGSSYEQYFGPGTRLTVT.

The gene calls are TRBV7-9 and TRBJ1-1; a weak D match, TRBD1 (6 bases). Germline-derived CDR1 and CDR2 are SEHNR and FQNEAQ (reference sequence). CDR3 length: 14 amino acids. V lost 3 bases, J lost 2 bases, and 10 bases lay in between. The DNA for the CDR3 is TGTGCCAGCAGCTTTTGGACAGCAAACACTGAAGCTTTCTTT. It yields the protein CASSFWTANTEAFF.

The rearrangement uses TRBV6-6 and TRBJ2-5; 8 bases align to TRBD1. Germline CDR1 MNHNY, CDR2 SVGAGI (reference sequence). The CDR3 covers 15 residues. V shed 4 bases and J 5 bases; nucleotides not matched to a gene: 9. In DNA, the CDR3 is TGTGCCAGCAGTTCCACAGGGGGATCTAGGGAGACCCAGTACTTC. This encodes CASSSTGGSRETQYF.

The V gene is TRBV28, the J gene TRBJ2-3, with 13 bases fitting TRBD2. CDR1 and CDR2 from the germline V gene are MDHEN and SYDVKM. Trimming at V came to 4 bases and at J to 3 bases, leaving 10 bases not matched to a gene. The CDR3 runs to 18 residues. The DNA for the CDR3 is TGTGCCAGCAGTTCACCGCGACTAGCGGGAGGACGAACAGATACGCAGTATTTT. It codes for CASSSPRLAGGRTDTQYF.

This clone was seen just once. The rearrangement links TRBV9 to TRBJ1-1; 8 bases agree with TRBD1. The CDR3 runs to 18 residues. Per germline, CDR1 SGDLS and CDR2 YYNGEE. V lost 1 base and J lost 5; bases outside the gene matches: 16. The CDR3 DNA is TGTGCCAGCAGCGTAAGACCAGGGGGCCGGAGGACTGGGACTGAAGCTTTCTTT. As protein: CASSVRPGGRRTGTEAFF. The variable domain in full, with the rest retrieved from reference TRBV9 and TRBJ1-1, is DSGVTQTPKHLITATGQRVTLRCSPRSGDLSVYWYQQSLDQGLQFLIQYYNGEERAKGNILERFSAQQFPDLHSELNLSSLELGDSALYFCASSVRPGGRRTGTEAFFGQGTRLTVV.

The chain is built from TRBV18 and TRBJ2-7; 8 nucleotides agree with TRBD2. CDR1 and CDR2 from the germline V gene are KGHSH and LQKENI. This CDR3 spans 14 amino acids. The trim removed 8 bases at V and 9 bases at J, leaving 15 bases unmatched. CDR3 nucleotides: TGTGCCAGCGCGGGACGGTCAGCGGGAGTAGTGCAGTACTTC. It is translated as CASAGRSAGVVQYF. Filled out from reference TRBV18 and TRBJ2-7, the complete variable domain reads NAGVMQNPRHLVRRRGQEARLRCSPMKGHSHVYWYRQLPEEGLKFMVYLQKENIIDESGMPKERFSAEFPKEGPSILRIQQVVRGDSAAYFCASAGRSAGVVQYFGPGTRLTVT.

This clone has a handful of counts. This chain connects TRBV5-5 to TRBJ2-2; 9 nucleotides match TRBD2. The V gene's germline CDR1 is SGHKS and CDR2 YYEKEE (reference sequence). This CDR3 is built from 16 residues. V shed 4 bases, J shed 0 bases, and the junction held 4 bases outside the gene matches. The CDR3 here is CASSLVAGANTGELFF. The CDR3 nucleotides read TGTGCCAGCAGCCTCGTAGCGGGAGCGAACACCGGGGAGCTGTTTTTT.

The CDR3 loop reads CASSPSRGYEQYF. CDR3 bases: TGTGCCAGCTCACCCTCTAGGGGCTACGAGCAGTACTTC. The rearrangement joins TRBV18 to TRBJ2-7; TRBD1 might be the D (5 bases). Germline V gene data show CDR1 as KGHSH and CDR2 as LQKENI. The CDR3 loop spans 13 amino acids. Trimming took 3 bases from V and 3 from J, leaving 9 bases between them.

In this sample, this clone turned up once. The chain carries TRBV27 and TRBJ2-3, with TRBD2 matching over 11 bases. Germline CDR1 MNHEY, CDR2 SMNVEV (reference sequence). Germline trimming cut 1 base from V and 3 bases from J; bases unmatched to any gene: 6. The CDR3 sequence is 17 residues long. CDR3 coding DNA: TGTGCCAGCAGTTTATTTAGCGGGAGGGCCGCTACAGATACGCAGTATTTT. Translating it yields CASSLFSGRAATDTQYF.

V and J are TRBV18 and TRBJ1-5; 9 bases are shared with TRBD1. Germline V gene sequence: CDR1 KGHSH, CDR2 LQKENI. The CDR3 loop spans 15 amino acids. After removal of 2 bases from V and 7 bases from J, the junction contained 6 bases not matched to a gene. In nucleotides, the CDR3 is TGTGCCAGCTCACCAACAACAGGGGGCAGACAGCCCCAGCATTTT. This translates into CASSPTTGGRQPQHF.

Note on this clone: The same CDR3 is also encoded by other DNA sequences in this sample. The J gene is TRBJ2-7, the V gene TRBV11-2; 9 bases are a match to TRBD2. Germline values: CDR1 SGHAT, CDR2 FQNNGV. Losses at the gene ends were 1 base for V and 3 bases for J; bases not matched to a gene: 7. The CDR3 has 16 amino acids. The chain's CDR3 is CASSLGRLAGSYEQYF. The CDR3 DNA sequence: TGTGCCAGCAGCTTAGGGCGGCTAGCGGGAAGCTACGAGCAGTACTTC.

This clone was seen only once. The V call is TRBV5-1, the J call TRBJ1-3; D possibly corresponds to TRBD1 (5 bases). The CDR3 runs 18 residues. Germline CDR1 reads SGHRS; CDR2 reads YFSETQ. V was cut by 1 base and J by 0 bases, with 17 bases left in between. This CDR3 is CASSLYPAGRLSGNTIYF. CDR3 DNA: TGCGCCAGCAGCTTGTACCCAGCAGGGCGGCTCTCTGGAAACACCATATATTTT.

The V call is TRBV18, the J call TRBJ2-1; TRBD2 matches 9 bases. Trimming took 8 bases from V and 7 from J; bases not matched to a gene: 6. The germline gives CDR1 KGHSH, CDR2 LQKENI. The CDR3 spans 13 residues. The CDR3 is CASLSGRYNEQFF. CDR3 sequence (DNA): TGTGCCAGCCTAAGCGGGAGGTATAATGAGCAGTTCTTC.